This T cell receptor (beta chain) was observed in a study of T cells in localized non-small cell lung cancer. Using immunoSEQ multiplex PCR, the repertoire was profiled, and TCRdb retains in-frame clones only, with some absent. Counted here are several thousand clones, over 35% occurring once; the ten biggest clones make up around 8.4%. Germline-derived CDR1 and CDR2 are MNHGY and SAAAGT. V lost 6 bases, J lost 7 bases, and 17 bases stayed unmatched. CDR3 size: 17 residues. By its share, this clone is medium-sized. Its antigen remains unidentified. Notes on the study in general: Only one tumor region went through sequencing, so heterogeneity may still be there.

The rearrangement uses TRBV6-8 and TRBJ2-2; 7 bases match TRBD2. The clonotype was recovered from a woman aged 35 to 69 with stage I lung adenocarcinoma. The source was normal lung tissue next to the tumor, collected before any cancer treatment. The CDR3 here is CASRPWEGGSIGGELFF. DNA for the CDR3: TGTGCCAGCAGGCCTTGGGAGGGAGGCTCTATTGGCGGGGAGCTGTTTTTT.